These 31 T cell receptor beta chains were all obtained from the same sample, sequenced in a study of blood T cell repertoires in COVID-19. Method: immunoSEQ multiplex PCR; TCRdb's copy keeps in-frame clones and lacks some. The sample includes more than 85,000 clones, 87% of them seen just once. Specimen: peripheral blood. All receptors come from a man aged 65 to 79 with acute or convalescent COVID-19.

The chain is built from TRBV7-6 and TRBJ1-3, with 9 bases fitting TRBD1. V gave up 3 bases and J gave up 0 bases; unmatched junction bases: 3. CDR3 size: 16 residues. CDR1 and CDR2 (germline): SGHVS, FNYEAQ. CDR3 nucleotide sequence: TGTGCCAGCAGCTTGGGGACAGGGAGCTCTGGAAACACCATATATTTT. This encodes CASSLGTGSSGNTIYF.

This chain links TRBV18 with TRBJ2-7; 10 bases are shared with TRBD1. The CDR3 runs 13 residues. The ends lost 6 bases at V and 2 bases at J; junction bases unmatched: 1. Germline CDR1 is KGHSH and CDR2 is LQKENI. This CDR3 is CASSGQGTYEQYV. CDR3 bases: TGTGCCAGCTCGGGACAGGGGACCTACGAGCAGTACGTC.

This rearrangement joins TRBV6-5 to TRBJ1-4, with D tentatively TRBD1 (6 bases). The germline gives CDR1 MNHEY, CDR2 SVGAGI. The CDR3 contains 15 residues. Trimming took off 6 bases at V and 3 bases at J, with 14 bases between the two ends. Here the CDR3 DNA reads TGTGCCAGCAGCGACACAGGGCAATCTAATGAAAAACTGTTTTTT. Its protein is CASSDTGQSNEKLFF.

V is TRBV28 and J is TRBJ1-2; TRBD1 aligns across 8 bases. Per the germline V gene, CDR1 is MDHEN and CDR2 is SYDVKM. With V trimmed by 5 bases and J by 6 bases, 8 bases remained unmatched. The CDR3 consists of 14 residues. The DNA of the CDR3 is TGTGCCAGCAGTATTACCACAGGGGGTAATGGCTACACCTTC. Protein: CASSITTGGNGYTF.

V and J are TRBV2 and TRBJ2-5; 8 bases match TRBD2. The germline V gene encodes CDR1 SNHLY and CDR2 FYNNEI. This CDR3 contains 15 residues. Trimming cost V 6 bases and J 0 bases; bases outside gene matches: 6. The CDR3 DNA sequence: TGTGCCAGCAGGAACCGGGGGGGTCACCAAGAGACCCAGTACTTC. This encodes CASRNRGGHQETQYF.

This rearrangement joins TRBV30 to TRBJ1-2; the match to TRBD1 covers 8 bases. CDR1 is GTSNPN and CDR2 is SVGIG in the germline V gene (reference sequence). The CDR3 spans 13 residues. Trimming took 5 bases from V and 4 from J; bases not matched to a gene: 6. This CDR3 reads CAWGGQGLYGYTF. DNA for the CDR3: TGTGCCTGGGGAGGACAGGGCCTCTATGGCTACACCTTC.

The chain couples TRBV19 to TRBJ2-2, with TRBD1 identical over 9 bases. The CDR3 is 16 amino acids. Trimming at V came to 7 bases and at J to 4 bases, leaving 10 bases not matched to a gene. Germline V CDR1 and CDR2: LNHDA, SQIVND (reference sequence). CDR3 sequence (DNA): TGTGCCAGTACTATCGGGACAGGGCGGGTCACCGGGGAGCTGTTTTTT. This encodes CASTIGTGRVTGELFF.

The chain has TRBV2 and TRBJ2-7, with 7 bases that match TRBD1. V was pared by 3 bases and J by 3 bases, with 8 bases of the junction left unmatched. Germline CDR1 reads SNHLY; CDR2 reads FYNNEI. The CDR3 is 15 amino acids. The CDR3 sequence is CASSDRQGTVYEQYF. Here the CDR3 DNA reads TGTGCCAGCAGTGACCGACAGGGTACGGTCTACGAGCAGTACTTC.

The chain is built from TRBV25-1 and TRBJ2-1; 7 bases match TRBD1. This CDR3 region has 14 residues. The J segment lost 7 bases and the V segment lost 7 bases, leaving 10 bases of the junction unmatched. Germline CDR1 reads MGHDK; CDR2 reads SYGVNS. CDR3 sequence reads: CASTLGGVRNEQFF. In DNA, the CDR3 is TGTGCCAGCACCTTAGGGGGCGTCCGGAATGAGCAGTTCTTC. The full variable domain, with the rest looked up from reference TRBV25-1 and TRBJ2-1, is EADIYQTPRYLVIGTGKKITLECSQTMGHDKMYWYQQDPGMELHLIHYSYGVNSTEKGDLSSESTVSRIRTEHFPLTLESARPSHTSQYLCASTLGGVRNEQFFGPGTRLTVL.

This rearrangement joins TRBV27 to TRBJ1-1, with 10 positions matching TRBD1. The ends lost 5 bases at V and 5 bases at J; junction bases unmatched: 5. Germline CDR1 MNHEY, CDR2 SMNVEV (reference sequence). The CDR3 contains 14 residues. CDR3 nucleotide sequence: TGTGCCAGCAGTCAAAGACAGGGGGCAACTGAAGCTTTCTTT. As protein: CASSQRQGATEAFF.

In this sample, this clone turned up a few times. This chain uses TRBV3-1 (or the pseudogene TRBV3-2) with TRBJ2-7; TRBD1 agrees at 7 bases. The V and J ends lost 1 base and 4 bases, in that order; junction bases with no gene match: 4. Germline V CDR1 and CDR2: LGHDT, YNNKEL (reference sequence). The CDR3 spans 14 residues. The CDR3 loop reads CASSQGARGYEQYF. The CDR3 bases are TGTGCCAGCAGCCAAGGAGCCAGGGGGTACGAGCAGTACTTC.

The CDR3: CASSEHGGGSPLHF. The CDR3 nucleotides are TGCGCCAGCAGTGAGCACGGGGGAGGCTCACCCCTCCACTTT. The rearrangement links TRBV10-2 to TRBJ1-6, with D maybe TRBD1 (5 bases). The CDR3 is made up of 14 amino acids. V was shortened by 2 bases and J by 10 bases, with 12 bases between the two germline ends. Germline CDR1 WSHSY, CDR2 SAAADI.

This rearrangement joins TRBV2 to TRBJ2-5, with TRBD2 matching 11 bases. This CDR3 comprises 16 residues. After removal of 9 bases from V and 1 base from J, the junction contained 10 bases not matched to a gene. Germline V gene data show CDR1 as SNHLY and CDR2 as FYNNEI. The CDR3 DNA follows: TGTGCCAGAGGAGGGCTAGCGGGGGGATCCCAAGAGACCCAGTACTTC. This codes for CARGGLAGGSQETQYF.

The chain uses TRBV3-1 (or the pseudogene TRBV3-2) and TRBJ1-1; a possible D gene is TRBD1 (5 bases). Germline loops: CDR1 LGHDT, CDR2 YNNKEL (reference sequence). The germline V and J ends were trimmed by 0 bases and 6 bases, with 14 bases remaining between them. The CDR3 spans 15 residues. CDR3 sequence reads: CASSQDGARVAEAFF. CDR3 nucleotides: TGTGCCAGCAGCCAAGATGGGGCCAGGGTGGCTGAAGCTTTCTTT.

This clone was seen just once. V gene TRBV5-4 combines with J gene TRBJ2-3; 9 nucleotides align to TRBD1. Germline-derived CDR1 and CDR2 are SGHNT and YYREEE (reference sequence). J lost 3 bases, V lost 4 bases, and 6 bases had no gene match. CDR3 length: 15 amino acids. The chain's CDR3 is CASSAQGARTDTQYF. Here the CDR3 DNA reads TGTGCCAGCAGCGCACAGGGGGCGCGAACAGATACGCAGTATTTT.

The V gene is TRBV28, the J gene TRBJ1-3; a weak D match, TRBD1 (6 bases). V lost 5 bases to trimming and J lost 0 bases, with 14 bases between them. CDR3 length: 16 residues. The V gene's germline CDR1 is MDHEN and CDR2 SYDVKM. The CDR3 sequence: CASSVQGPYSGNTIYF. The CDR3 DNA follows: TGTGCCAGCAGTGTACAGGGACCTTACTCTGGAAACACCATATATTTT.

The chain has TRBV30 and TRBJ1-2, with D possibly TRBD1 on 5 matching bases. V shed 3 bases and J shed 8 bases, with 19 bases lying between them. The germline V gene has CDR1 GTSNPN and CDR2 SVGIG (reference sequence). CDR3 length equals 14 residues. CDR3 in amino acids: CAWRAGTPSKGYTF. CDR3 nucleotides: TGTGCCTGGAGGGCCGGGACTCCAAGCAAAGGCTACACCTTC. Complete variable domain (other parts from reference TRBV30 and TRBJ1-2): SQTIHQWPATLVQPVGSPLSLECTVEGTSNPNLYWYRQAAGRGLQLLFYSVGIGQISSEVPQNLSASRPQDRQFILSSKKLLLSDSGFYLCAWRAGTPSKGYTFGSGTRLTVV.

The chain uses TRBV5-5 and TRBJ1-4, with TRBD1 matching over 7 bases. V shed 0 bases, J shed 4 bases, and the junction held 3 bases outside the gene matches. This CDR3 comprises 15 residues. From germline, CDR1 is SGHKS and CDR2 YYEKEE (reference sequence). Written as DNA, the CDR3 is TGTGCCAGCAGCTTGGCTCAGGGGGGTAATGAAAAACTGTTTTTT. Translating it yields CASSLAQGGNEKLFF.

The V call is TRBV4-1, the J call TRBJ1-1; possible D gene TRBD1, 6 bases. This CDR3 region has 18 residues. Trimming removed 1 base from V and 5 bases from J, with 23 bases in between. Germline V gene data show CDR1 as MGHRA and CDR2 as YSYEKL. CDR3 amino acids: CASSQVVRIRGHGTEAFF. As DNA, the CDR3 is TGCGCCAGCAGCCAAGTGGTAAGAATCAGGGGCCACGGGACTGAAGCTTTCTTT.

This clone was observed a few times. The chain carries TRBV27 and TRBJ1-6; possible D gene TRBD1, 5 bases. This CDR3 comprises 15 residues. The V end lost 8 bases, the J end lost 9 bases, and 20 bases lay between the germline ends. Looked up from germline, CDR1 is MNHEY and CDR2 is SMNVEV (reference sequence). CDR3 protein: CASRDGLNMASPLHF. The CDR3 region has the DNA TGTGCCAGCCGGGACGGACTAAATATGGCTTCACCCCTCCACTTT.

This chain links TRBV19 with TRBJ1-1, with 12 bases that match TRBD1. Per the germline V gene, CDR1 is LNHDA and CDR2 is SQIVND (reference sequence). This CDR3 has 16 residues. The ends lost 7 bases at V and 4 bases at J; junction bases unmatched: 10. The CDR3 loop reads CASTPGTGGVGTEAFF. CDR3 DNA sequence: TGTGCCAGTACCCCCGGGACAGGGGGCGTCGGCACTGAAGCTTTCTTT.

The chain is built from TRBV19 and TRBJ2-2; 7 nucleotides align to TRBD1. Trimming removed 9 bases from V and 0 bases from J; junction bases left unmatched: 4. Germline CDR1 LNHDA, CDR2 SQIVND (reference sequence). CDR3 length equals 14 residues. The CDR3 DNA follows: TGTGCCAGCCACAGGGGACCGAACACCGGGGAGCTGTTTTTT. Protein: CASHRGPNTGELFF.

In this sample, this clone turned up a few times. The rearrangement joins TRBV5-1 to TRBJ2-5; maybe TRBD1 (7 bases). Germline CDR1 and CDR2: SGHRS and YFSETQ. Trimming shortened V by 1 base and J by 1 base, and 8 bases separated the two germline ends. This CDR3 comprises 14 residues. For the CDR3, the DNA is TGCGCCAGCAGCTTGCAGGGGGGCCAAGAGACCCAGTACTTC. Translating gives CASSLQGGQETQYF.

The chain joins TRBV5-1 to TRBJ1-2, with TRBD1 identical over 11 bases. CDR1 and CDR2 (germline): SGHRS, YFSETQ. The CDR3 totals 15 residues. The junction had 7 bases not matched to a gene; V was cut back by 5 bases and J by 4 bases. DNA for the CDR3: TGCGCCAGCAGGACTTCGGACAGGGGGCCCTATGGCTACACCTTC. It yields the protein CASRTSDRGPYGYTF.

The chain combines TRBV6-5 with TRBJ2-2; TRBD1 is a possible D gene (5 bases). CDR1 and CDR2 (germline): MNHEY, SVGAGI. The CDR3 is 15 residues long. The germline V and J ends were trimmed by 2 bases and 4 bases, with 11 bases remaining between them. The CDR3 here is CASSYQGTITGELFF. CDR3 nucleotides: TGTGCCAGCAGTTACCAGGGAACGATCACCGGGGAGCTGTTTTTT.

The chain couples TRBV6-5 to TRBJ2-3; 9 bases line up with TRBD1. In germline, CDR1 is MNHEY, CDR2 SVGAGI. V lost 5 bases to trimming and J lost 1 base; unmatched junction nucleotides: 4. The CDR3 covers 15 residues. DNA for the CDR3: TGTGCCAGCAGTCAGACAGGGGGGGGCACAGATACGCAGTATTTT. It specifies CASSQTGGGTDTQYF.

CDR3 protein: CASSQDSLAGGHNEQYF. The CDR3, as DNA: TGCGCCAGCAGCCAAGATAGTCTGGCGGGGGGGCACAACGAGCAGTACTTC. The chain carries TRBV4-1 and TRBJ2-7, with 9 bases aligning to TRBD2. Trimming took 0 bases from V and 5 from J; bases not matched to a gene: 11. This CDR3 comprises 17 residues. Germline CDR1 reads MGHRA; CDR2 reads YSYEKL.

The chain couples TRBV5-5 to TRBJ2-3, with D tentatively TRBD2 (5 bases). The V end was cut by 4 bases, the J end by 2 bases, with 14 bases between. Germline V gene lookup returns CDR1 SGHKS and CDR2 YYEKEE (reference sequence). The CDR3 consists of 15 residues. CDR3 residues: CASSPWRGYTDTQYF. CDR3 nucleotide sequence: TGTGCCAGCAGCCCGTGGAGAGGGTACACAGATACGCAGTATTTT.

This sequence joins TRBV7-9 and TRBJ1-5, with 10 bases identical to TRBD1. In germline, CDR1 is SEHNR, CDR2 FQNEAQ (reference sequence). This CDR3 has 17 amino acids. V lost 4 bases to trimming and J lost 2 bases; unmatched junction nucleotides: 8. The CDR3 region is CASSSGQGNTRNQPQHF. The CDR3 bases are TGTGCCAGCAGCTCGGGACAGGGGAACACTCGCAATCAGCCCCAGCATTTT.

A remark on this clone: The junction differs from germline at one of its ends, possibly a read error. The J gene is TRBJ2-5, the V gene TRBV27; D not certain. The CDR3 covers 16 residues. Per the germline V gene, CDR1 is MNHEY and CDR2 is SMNVEV (reference sequence). The CDR3 DNA reads as TGTGCCAACAGTTTCTTTCCGGGTGGGTTACAAGAGACCCAGTACTTC. Its protein is CANSFFPGGLQETQYF.

The rearrangement uses TRBV7-9 and TRBJ1-2; the match to TRBD1 covers 7 bases. CDR1 and CDR2 (germline): SEHNR, FQNEAQ (reference sequence). The length of the CDR3 is 15 residues. Trimming at V came to 6 bases and at J to 1 base, leaving 8 bases not matched to a gene. Written as DNA, the CDR3 is TGTGCCAGCAGAAGGGACAGTTCCTTTAACTATGGCTACACCTTC. Amino acid sequence: CASRRDSSFNYGYTF.